The rows below give T cell receptor beta chains drawn from one sample of a study of OX40 agonist ivuxolimab in advanced cancers. The table came from immunoSEQ multiplex PCR; TCRdb's copy has only in-frame clones and leaves some out. The sample consists of 40,000 to 45,000 clones, 65% to 85% of them appearing once. Sample: CD4+ or CD8+ T cells sorted from blood, taken in a trial of the OX40 agonist ivuxolimab. These receptors originate from an adult with an advanced solid tumor such as melanoma, head and neck, liver or kidney cancer. Both conserved end residues are part of each CDR3. D genes are given only for firm matches. Clone size appears in some rows only: once, few, many, or a class for an expanded clone.

d_call j_call v_call clone_size cdr3_nt cdr3_aa
NA TRBJ1-2 TRBV6-4 NA TGTGCCAGCAGTGACGAGGGGATGTCTAACTATGGCTACACCTTC CASSDEGMSNYGYTF
NA TRBJ2-3 TRBV11-2 NA TGTGCCAGCAGCTTAAGAGGAATCCTCACAGATACGCAGTATTTT CASSLRGILTDTQYF
NA TRBJ2-7 TRBV5-1 NA TGCGCCAGCAGCGAAAGACAGGCCTCCTACGAGCAGTACTTC CASSERQASYEQYF
TRBD1 TRBJ2-1 TRBV6-6 NA TGTGCCAGCAGTTACGGGACAGGGGCGCCCAATGAGCAGTTCTTC CASSYGTGAPNEQFF
TRBD2 TRBJ2-7 TRBV2 few TGTGCCAGCAGCGGGGGGTTTGACGAGTCCTACGAGCAGTACTTC CASSGGFDESYEQYF
TRBD2 TRBJ2-7 TRBV5-6 NA TGTGCCAGCAGCTTGGTGGGAGCGGGAGCCAACTACGAGCAGTACTTC CASSLVGAGANYEQYF
TRBD1 TRBJ2-7 TRBV4-1 few TGCGCCAGCAGCCAAAACCGGGACAGCCTCTACGAGCAGTACTTC CASSQNRDSLYEQYF
TRBD2 TRBJ2-7 TRBV5-1 few TGCGCCAGCAGCTTGAGGTCCCCGACTAGCCTACAGACCTACGAGCAGTACTTC CASSLRSPTSLQTYEQYF
TRBD1 TRBJ2-5 TRBV7-7 NA TGTGCCAGCAGCTTAGGGACAGGGGGTGGGCAAGAGACCCAGTACTTC CASSLGTGGGQETQYF
TRBD2 TRBJ2-3 TRBV2 NA TGTGCCAGCAGTGCGAGGACTAGCGGGGATACGCAGTATTTT CASSARTSGDTQYF
TRBD1 TRBJ1-4 TRBV6-6 NA TGTGCCAGCAGTTACGACAGGGGGCTTTCTAATGAAAAACTGTTTTTT CASSYDRGLSNEKLFF
TRBD2 TRBJ2-5 TRBV7-2 NA TGTGCCAGCAGCCACATAGCGGGAGGGCCGGAGGAGACCCAGTACTTC CASSHIAGGPEETQYF
TRBD1 TRBJ2-1 TRBV19 NA TGTGCCAGTAGTATAGATCAAGACCTCGGGACAGGGCCTTACAATGAGCAGTTCTTC CASSIDQDLGTGPYNEQFF
NA TRBJ1-6 TRBV11-2 NA TGTGCCAGCAGCTTAAATGCAGGGGTTTCACCCCTCCACTTT CASSLNAGVSPLHF
NA TRBJ2-3 TRBV23-1 once TGCGCCAGCAGTACCCCGAGGGGGATCGGCACAGATACGCAGTATTTT CASSTPRGIGTDTQYF
NA TRBJ1-5 TRBV6-1 NA TGTGCCAGCAGTGAAGTCCTGGTTCCGAATCAGCCCCAGCATTTT CASSEVLVPNQPQHF
TRBD2 TRBJ2-3 TRBV19 NA TGTGCCAGTAGTGATCTAGCGGTTAGCACAGATACGCAGTATTTT CASSDLAVSTDTQYF
NA TRBJ2-7 TRBV25-1 once TGTGCCAGCAGTGAACTCGACAGGTGGGCCTACGAGCAGTACTTC CASSELDRWAYEQYF
TRBD1 TRBJ1-1 TRBV28 NA TGTGCCAGCGTTACCGAGACAGGGAACATGAACACTGAAGCTTTCTTT CASVTETGNMNTEAFF
NA TRBJ2-7 TRBV4-1 NA TGCGCCAGCAGCCAAGTCCCAGACGGATTCACCTACGAGCAGTACTTC CASSQVPDGFTYEQYF
TRBD1 TRBJ2-3 TRBV5-1 few TGCGCCAGCAGCCCCCGGGACAGGGGGCACGATACGCAGTATTTT CASSPRDRGHDTQYF
NA TRBJ2-7 TRBV11-2 NA TGTGCCAGCAGCTTACTCCATGCCTACGAGCAGTACTTC CASSLLHAYEQYF
TRBD2 TRBJ2-7 TRBV13 NA TGTGCCAGCAGCTTAGCGGATGGGAGCGGGAGGAGTTACGAGCAGTACTTC CASSLADGSGRSYEQYF
NA TRBJ2-1 TRBV5-5 NA TGTGCCAGCAGCTTCGACTATAGGTCCTACAATGAGCAGTTCTTC CASSFDYRSYNEQFF
TRBD2 TRBJ2-1 TRBV7-9 NA TGTGCCAGCAGCTTCCGACTAGCGGGACAACAGTTCTTC CASSFRLAGQQFF
NA TRBJ2-7 TRBV7-2 NA TGTGCCAGCAGTGACTGGCTCGAGCAGTACTTC CASSDWLEQYF
TRBD1 TRBJ1-1 TRBV5-1 NA TGCGCCAGCAGCACTGAACAGACAGGGAGCACTGAAGCTTTCTTT CASSTEQTGSTEAFF
TRBD2 TRBJ2-2 TRBV7-2 NA TGTGCCAGCAGCTTAGCGGGCGGGAGGGCCGGCGGGGAGCTGTTTTTT CASSLAGGRAGGELFF
TRBD1 TRBJ1-6 TRBV9 NA TGTGCCAGCAGCGTAGATCAGGGGGCTTCTTCACCCCTCCACTTT CASSVDQGASSPLHF
NA TRBJ2-6 TRBV5-6 once TGTGCCAGCAGCTCGACTGGGGCCAACGTCCTGACTTTC CASSSTGANVLTF
TRBD2 TRBJ2-1 TRBV6-6 NA TGTGCCAGCAGTTACCCTAGCGGAGACAACAATGAGCAGTTCTTC CASSYPSGDNNEQFF
NA TRBJ2-3 TRBV6-4 NA TGTGCCAGCAGTGACGGCGAGGGTAGCACAGATACGCAGTATTTT CASSDGEGSTDTQYF
NA TRBJ1-4 TRBV18 NA TGTGCCAGCTCACCACTAGGAGGGAACGCTAATGAAAAACTGTTTTTT CASSPLGGNANEKLFF
TRBD2 TRBJ2-1 TRBV29-1 NA TGCAGCGTTGATCGGGGACTAGCGGCCAATGAGCAGTTCTTC CSVDRGLAANEQFF
NA TRBJ2-7 TRBV6-5 few TGTGCCAGCAGTTACGCCCAGTCCTACGAGCAGTACTTC CASSYAQSYEQYF
NA TRBJ1-1 TRBV4-3 few TGCGCCAGCAGCCAAGATAAAGGGACGGTACTCACTGAAGCTTTCTTT CASSQDKGTVLTEAFF
NA TRBJ2-1 TRBV20-1 NA TGCAGTGCTAGAGTGTTCGGTGAGCAGTTCTTC CSARVFGEQFF
TRBD1 TRBJ2-7 TRBV19 NA TGTGCCAGTAGTTCCGGGACAGGAGACGAGCAGTACTTC CASSSGTGDEQYF
TRBD1 TRBJ1-2 TRBV7-2 NA TGTGCCAGCAGCTTAAGGGACAGGGTACACTATGGCTACACCTTC CASSLRDRVHYGYTF
NA TRBJ1-4 TRBV6-5 NA TGTGCCAGCAGTTACGGGGGCATGGATGAAAAACTGTTTTTT CASSYGGMDEKLFF
TRBD2 TRBJ2-7 TRBV2 few TGTGCCAGCAGTTTTAGCGGGAGTATTGACGAGCAGTACTTC CASSFSGSIDEQYF
NA TRBJ2-4 TRBV15 NA TGTGCCACCAGCAGAGTCGGCGAGAGGAACATTCAGTACTTC CATSRVGERNIQYF
NA TRBJ2-1 TRBV14 NA TGTGCCAGCAGCCGACACTACCCCGGGCTGGATGAGCAGTTCTTC CASSRHYPGLDEQFF
TRBD1 TRBJ1-5 TRBV6-5 NA TGTGCCAGCAGTGGACAGGGGGACCAGCCCCAGCATTTT CASSGQGDQPQHF
NA TRBJ1-3 TRBV30 NA TGTGCCTGGAGCAGGGAAACTGGAAACACCATATATTTT CAWSRETGNTIYF
TRBD1 TRBJ1-1 TRBV15 NA TGTGCCACCAGCAAAGAACGGACAGGGGGCAACACTGAAGCTTTCTTT CATSKERTGGNTEAFF
TRBD2 TRBJ2-1 TRBV9 NA TGTGCCAGCAGCCCACCTAGCGGGAGCTACAATGAGCAGTTCTTC CASSPPSGSYNEQFF
NA TRBJ2-7 TRBV5-1 NA TGCGCCAGCAGCTCCTACCGGGCTAGCGCGTCCTACGAGCAGTACTTC CASSSYRASASYEQYF
NA TRBJ2-7 TRBV11-2 NA TGTGCCAGCAGCGAGCGGCTAACCACCTCCTACTACGAGCAGTACTTC CASSERLTTSYYEQYF
NA TRBJ1-5 TRBV19 NA TGTGCCAGTAATAACAACAGGGTGGATCAGCCCCAGCATTTT CASNNNRVDQPQHF
TRBD1 TRBJ2-7 TRBV6-6 NA TGTGCCAGCAGTTACCCCGGGACAGGGAAGTTCGAGCAGTACTTC CASSYPGTGKFEQYF
NA TRBJ2-7 TRBV7-8 NA TGTGCCAGCAGCCCTGTCGGCGGTTCCTACGAGCAGTACTTC CASSPVGGSYEQYF
TRBD1 TRBJ2-7 TRBV19 once TGTGCCAGTAGTACCTCCAGGGGGCGCAACGAGCAGTACTTC CASSTSRGRNEQYF
TRBD2 TRBJ2-1 TRBV19 NA TGTGCCAGTAGTGCGCCGGGACTAGCGGGAGGGTTCTACAATGAGCAGTTCTTC CASSAPGLAGGFYNEQFF
TRBD1 TRBJ2-1 TRBV9 NA TGTGCCAGCAGCGCCCGACAGGGCTCCTACAATGAGCAGTTCTTC CASSARQGSYNEQFF
NA TRBJ2-7 TRBV7-9 NA TGTGCCAGCAGCTTAGTTCTGAACTACGAGCAGTACTTC CASSLVLNYEQYF
NA TRBJ1-1 TRBV13 NA TGTGCCAGCAGCTTTGGGCAGAACACTGAAGCTTTCTTT CASSFGQNTEAFF
TRBD2 TRBJ2-7 TRBV10-2 NA TGCGCCACCAGACTCGGGGGAGGGGACGAGCAGTACTTC CATRLGGGDEQYF
NA TRBJ2-7 TRBV7-9 NA TGTGCCAGCAGCTTAGGACAGAGCTCCTACGAGCAGTACTTC CASSLGQSSYEQYF